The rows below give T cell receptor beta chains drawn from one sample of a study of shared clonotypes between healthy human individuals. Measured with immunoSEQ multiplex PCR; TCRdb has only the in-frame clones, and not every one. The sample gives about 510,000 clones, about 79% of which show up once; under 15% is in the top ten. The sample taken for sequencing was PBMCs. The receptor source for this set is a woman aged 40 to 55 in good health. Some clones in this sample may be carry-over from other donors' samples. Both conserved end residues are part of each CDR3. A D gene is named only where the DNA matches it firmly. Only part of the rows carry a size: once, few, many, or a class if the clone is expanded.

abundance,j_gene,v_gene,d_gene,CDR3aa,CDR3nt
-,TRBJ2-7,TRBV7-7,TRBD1,CASSFGQDSYEQYF,TGTGCCAGCAGCTTCGGACAGGACTCCTACGAGCAGTACTTC
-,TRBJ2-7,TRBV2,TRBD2,CASSPTSGSYEQYF,TGTGCCAGCAGCCCTACTAGCGGCTCCTACGAGCAGTACTTC
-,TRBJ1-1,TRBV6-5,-,CASSRSGSTEAFF,TGTGCCAGCAGCCGTTCGGGGTCCACTGAAGCTTTCTTT
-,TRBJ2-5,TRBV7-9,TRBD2,CASTPTSPGLAEETQYF,TGTGCCAGCACCCCGACATCTCCCGGACTAGCGGAAGAGACCCAGTACTTC
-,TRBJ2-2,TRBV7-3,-,CASSWGKGTGELFF,TGTGCCAGCAGCTGGGGTAAAGGGACCGGGGAGCTGTTTTTT
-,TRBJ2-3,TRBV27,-,CASSLSRGDTQYF,TGTGCCAGCAGTTTATCTCGTGGAGATACGCAGTATTTT
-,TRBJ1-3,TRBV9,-,CASSVEPGSAERNTIYF,TGTGCCAGCAGCGTTGAACCTGGTTCAGCCGAGAGAAACACCATATATTTT
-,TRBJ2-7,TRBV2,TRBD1,CASIRDRIGFGSYEQYF,TGTGCCAGCATTCGGGACAGGATAGGGTTTGGCTCCTACGAGCAGTACTTC
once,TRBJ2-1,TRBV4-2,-,CASTRDGGGGYNEQFF,TGTGCCAGCACCCGCGACGGAGGCGGAGGATACAATGAGCAGTTCTTC
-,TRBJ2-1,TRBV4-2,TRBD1,CASSIRTGLTYNEQFF,TGTGCCAGCAGCATCCGGACAGGCCTCACTTACAATGAGCAGTTCTTC
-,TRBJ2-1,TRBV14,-,CASSQTKTGEQFF,TGTGCCAGCAGCCAAACAAAGACTGGAGAGCAGTTCTTC
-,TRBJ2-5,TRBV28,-,CASSFFRPDRQETQYF,TGTGCCAGCAGTTTTTTCCGCCCGGACAGACAAGAGACCCAGTACTTC
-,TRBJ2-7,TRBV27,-,CASSQQGTYEQYF,TGTGCCAGCAGTCAACAAGGGACCTACGAGCAGTACTTC
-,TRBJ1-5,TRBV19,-,CASRKYSNQPQHF,TGTGCCAGTAGAAAGTATAGCAATCAGCCCCAGCATTTT
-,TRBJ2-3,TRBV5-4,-,CASSFYRATDTQYF,TGTGCCAGCAGCTTCTACAGGGCCACAGATACGCAGTATTTT
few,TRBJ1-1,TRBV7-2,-,CASSSDRRREAFF,TGTGCCAGCAGCTCCGACAGGAGACGTGAAGCTTTCTTT
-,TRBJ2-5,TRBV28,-,CASSSSRTLETQYF,TGTGCCAGCAGTTCCTCCCGGACCCTAGAGACCCAGTACTTC
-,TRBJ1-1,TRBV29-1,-,CSVEGSPMNTEAFF,TGCAGCGTTGAAGGAAGCCCCATGAACACTGAAGCTTTCTTT
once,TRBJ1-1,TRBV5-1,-,CASSLGQHNTEAFF,TGCGCCAGCAGCTTGGGACAGCACAACACTGAAGCTTTCTTT
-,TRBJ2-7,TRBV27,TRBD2,CASSLSRTSGYEQYF,TGTGCCAGCAGTTTATCACGGACTAGCGGGTACGAGCAGTACTTC
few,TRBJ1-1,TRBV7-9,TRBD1,CASSKRQGTNTEAFF,TGTGCCAGCAGCAAAAGACAGGGGACAAACACTGAAGCTTTCTTT
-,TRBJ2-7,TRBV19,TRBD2,CASSIRGLAGAKYEQYF,TGTGCCAGTAGTATACGCGGGCTAGCGGGAGCCAAATACGAGCAGTACTTC
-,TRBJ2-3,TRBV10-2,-,CASHGMGTDTQYF,TGCGCCAGTCACGGGATGGGGACAGATACGCAGTATTTT
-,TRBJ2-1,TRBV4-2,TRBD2,CASSLLAGGPGYEQFF,TGTGCCAGCAGCCTATTAGCGGGAGGGCCAGGGTATGAGCAGTTCTTC
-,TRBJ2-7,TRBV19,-,CASSRQGFYEQYF,TGTGCCAGTAGCCGCCAGGGTTTCTACGAGCAGTACTTC
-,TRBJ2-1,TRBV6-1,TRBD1,CASSWDRGHGEQFF,TGTGCCAGCAGTTGGGACAGGGGGCACGGTGAGCAGTTCTTC
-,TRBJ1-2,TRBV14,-,CASSQDGRVWGYTF,TGTGCCAGCAGCCAAGACGGCCGAGTATGGGGCTACACCTTC
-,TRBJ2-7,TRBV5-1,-,CASSLDRAMAEQYF,TGCGCCAGCAGCTTGGACCGCGCGATGGCCGAGCAGTACTTC
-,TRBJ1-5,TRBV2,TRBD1,CASGGDRERQPQHF,TGTGCCAGTGGAGGGGACAGGGAAAGGCAGCCCCAGCATTTT
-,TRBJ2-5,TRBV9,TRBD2,CASSVTSGAETQYF,TGTGCCAGCAGCGTCACTAGCGGAGCCGAGACCCAGTACTTC
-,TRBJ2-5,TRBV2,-,CASTGQPGEQYF,TGTGCCAGCACGGGCCAGCCTGGGGAGCAGTACTTC
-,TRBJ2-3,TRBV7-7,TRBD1,CASSLRQGGTDTQYF,TGTGCTAGCAGCCTCAGACAGGGAGGCACAGATACGCAGTATTTT
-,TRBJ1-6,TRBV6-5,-,CASSYYGGRGHSPLHF,TGTGCCAGCAGTTATTACGGTGGCAGGGGTCATTCACCCCTCCACTTT
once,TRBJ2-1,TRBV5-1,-,CASKEVNNEQFF,TGCGCCAGCAAGGAGGTGAACAATGAGCAGTTCTTC
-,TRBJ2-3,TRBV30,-,CAWIQRRDTDTQYF,TGTGCCTGGATCCAGCGGAGGGACACAGATACGCAGTATTTT
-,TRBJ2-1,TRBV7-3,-,CASSAQGLAEQFF,TGTGCCAGCAGCGCACAGGGTCTTGCTGAGCAGTTCTTC
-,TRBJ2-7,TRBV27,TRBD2,CASSLRFRTSGLATYEQYF,TGTGCCAGCAGTTTAAGATTTAGGACTTCGGGACTAGCGACCTACGAGCAGTACTTC
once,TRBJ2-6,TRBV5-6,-,CASSLTWISGANVLTF,TGTGCCAGCAGCCTGACCTGGATTTCTGGGGCCAACGTCCTGACTTTC
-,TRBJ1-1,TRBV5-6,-,CASSSPGRLNTEAFF,TGTGCCAGCAGCTCCCCAGGACGCCTAAACACTGAAGCTTTCTTT
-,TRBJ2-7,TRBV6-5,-,CATCRGKSGEQYF,TGTGCCACCTGCCGCGGGAAATCGGGAGAGCAGTACTTC
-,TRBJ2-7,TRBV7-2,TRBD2,CASSIRGGLAGDGSYEQYF,TGTGCCAGCAGCATCAGGGGGGGACTAGCGGGAGATGGGTCCTACGAGCAGTACTTC